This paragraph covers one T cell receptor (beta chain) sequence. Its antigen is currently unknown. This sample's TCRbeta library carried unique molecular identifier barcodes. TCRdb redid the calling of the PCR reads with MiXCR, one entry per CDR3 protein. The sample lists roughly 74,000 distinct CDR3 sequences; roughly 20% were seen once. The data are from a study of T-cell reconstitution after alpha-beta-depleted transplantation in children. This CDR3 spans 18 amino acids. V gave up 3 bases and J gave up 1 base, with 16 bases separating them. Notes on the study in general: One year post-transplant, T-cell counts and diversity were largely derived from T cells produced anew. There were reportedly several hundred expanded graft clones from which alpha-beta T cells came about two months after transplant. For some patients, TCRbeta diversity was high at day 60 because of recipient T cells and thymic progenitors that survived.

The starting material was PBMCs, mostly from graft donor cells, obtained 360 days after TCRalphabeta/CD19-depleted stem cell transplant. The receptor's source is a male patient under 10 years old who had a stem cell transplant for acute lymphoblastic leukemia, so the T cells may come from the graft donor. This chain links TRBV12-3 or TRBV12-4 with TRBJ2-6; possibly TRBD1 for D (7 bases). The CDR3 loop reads CASSFRGRGVSGANVLTF. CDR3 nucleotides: TGTGCCAGCAGTTTTCGGGGCAGGGGGGTGTCTGGGGCCAACGTCCTGACTTTC.